The next 25 T cell receptor beta chains were all read from a single sample in a study of blood T cell repertoires in COVID-19. Sequencing was performed with immunoSEQ multiplex PCR; in TCRdb, only in-frame clones are kept and a portion is missing. The sample contains nearly 90,000 clones, roughly 78% of which appear only once. Sequencing was performed on peripheral blood. These receptors were collected from a woman aged 80 or over with acute or convalescent COVID-19.

V gene TRBV9 combines with J gene TRBJ2-5, with D perhaps TRBD1 (6 bases). CDR3 length: 17 amino acids. CDR1 and CDR2 from the germline V gene are SGDLS and YYNGEE. V gave up 0 bases and J gave up 5 bases, with 20 bases separating them. The CDR3 DNA reads TGTGCCAGCAGCGTAGCTCTTGGCCAGGGGTTCATCGAGACCCAGTACTTC. Encoded protein: CASSVALGQGFIETQYF. The whole variable domain, remainder taken from reference TRBV9 and TRBJ2-5, is DSGVTQTPKHLITATGQRVTLRCSPRSGDLSVYWYQQSLDQGLQFLIQYYNGEERAKGNILERFSAQQFPDLHSELNLSSLELGDSALYFCASSVALGQGFIETQYFGPGTRLLVL.

This chain connects TRBV4-1 to TRBJ1-1; D is unresolved. The CDR3 runs 17 residues. The V end was cut by 0 bases, the J end by 0 bases, with 14 bases between. Germline V gene lookup returns CDR1 MGHRA and CDR2 YSYEKL. Written as DNA, the CDR3 is TGCGCCAGCAGCCAAGAGTTGGCTCGTGCCATGAACACTGAAGCTTTCTTT. Translation gives CASSQELARAMNTEAFF.

The rearrangement joins TRBV2 to TRBJ2-1; D unresolved. V gave up 9 bases and J gave up 5 bases, with 20 bases separating them. This CDR3 spans 15 amino acids. Looked up from germline, CDR1 is SNHLY and CDR2 is FYNNEI. The CDR3 DNA follows: TGTGCCAGTGTTACATATCCGGGTTCAAACAATGAGCAGTTCTTC. The encoded protein is CASVTYPGSNNEQFF.

This clone has just one count. The chain uses TRBV6-2 or TRBV6-3 and TRBJ1-5; D possibly corresponds to TRBD1 (5 bases). Trimming shortened V by 6 bases and J by 0 bases, and 15 bases separated the two germline ends. The CDR3 is 16 amino acids. Germline CDR1 is MNHEY and CDR2 is SVGEGT. CDR3 protein: CASSIDSFYSNQPQHF. CDR3 in DNA: TGTGCCAGCAGCATCGACAGCTTTTATAGCAATCAGCCCCAGCATTTT.

The V and J genes are TRBV19 and TRBJ1-2; tentatively, D is TRBD1 (5 bases). Germline CDR1 LNHDA, CDR2 SQIVND (reference sequence). Between the trimmed V and J ends, which lost 3 bases and 5 bases, there was a span of 19 bases. This CDR3 region has 16 residues. For the CDR3, the DNA is TGTGCCAGTAGTATGGGCCAGGGCCCCGGCCGGTATGGCTACACCTTC. Translation gives CASSMGQGPGRYGYTF.

CDR3 in amino acids: CASSDRRTSGNTIYF. DNA of the CDR3: TGTGCCAGCAGCGACAGGAGAACCTCTGGAAACACCATATATTTT. V is TRBV3-1 (or the pseudogene TRBV3-2) and J is TRBJ1-3; D possibly corresponds to TRBD1 (6 bases). Germline V CDR1 and CDR2: LGHDT, YNNKEL (reference sequence). CDR3 length equals 15 residues. V was clipped by 5 bases and J by 0 bases, with 11 bases between them.

The gene calls are TRBV5-1 and TRBJ2-1, with 7 nucleotides matching TRBD1. This CDR3 contains 14 residues. Germline CDR1 SGHRS, CDR2 YFSETQ. V trimming: 0 bases; J trimming: 9 bases; junction bases outside the gene matches: 6. CDR3 in DNA: TGCGCCAGCAGCTTGGGACAGGGTCTCAGTGAGCAGTTCTTC. It codes for CASSLGQGLSEQFF. Full variable domain (missing parts from reference TRBV5-1 and TRBJ2-1): KAGVTQTPRYLIKTRGQQVTLSCSPISGHRSVSWYQQTPGQGLQFLFEYFSETQRNKGNFPGRFSGRQFSNSRSEMNVSTLELGDSALYLCASSLGQGLSEQFFGPGTRLTVL.

The V and J genes are TRBV5-6 and TRBJ1-1; D call uncertain. Per germline, CDR1 SGHDT and CDR2 YYEEEE. Deletions cut 2 bases from V and 0 bases from J, with 8 bases between. This CDR3 has 14 amino acids. The CDR3 region is CASSFTFMNTEAFF. Written as DNA, the CDR3 is TGTGCCAGCAGCTTCACATTCATGAACACTGAAGCTTTCTTT. The variable domain in full, completed from reference TRBV5-6 and TRBJ1-1, reads DAGVTQSPTHLIKTRGQQVTLRCSPKSGHDTVSWYQQALGQGPQFIFQYYEEEERQRGNFPDRFSGHQFPNYSSELNVNALLLGDSALYLCASSFTFMNTEAFFGQGTRLTVV.

The chain links TRBV7-3 to TRBJ2-1; D is uncertain. Per germline, CDR1 SGHTA and CDR2 FQGTGA. V was trimmed by 4 bases and J by 8 bases, leaving 18 bases between them. CDR3 length: 15 residues. The CDR3 loop reads CASSSRGGGNDEQFF. The CDR3 region has the DNA TGTGCCAGCAGCTCCCGCGGCGGCGGTAACGATGAGCAGTTCTTC. Using reference TRBV7-3 and TRBJ2-1 for the parts outside the CDR3, the full variable domain is GAGVSQTPSNKVTEKGKYVELRCDPISGHTALYWYRQSLGQGPEFLIYFQGTGAADDSGLPNDRFFAVRPEGSVSTLKIQRTERGDSAVYLCASSSRGGGNDEQFFGPGTRLTVL.

This clone was recorded once. The V and J genes are TRBV7-9 and TRBJ2-2, with D possibly matching TRBD1 (6 bases). Germline assignment: CDR1 SEHNR and CDR2 FQNEAQ (reference sequence). The CDR3 is 13 residues long. Trimming removed 4 bases at V and 7 bases at J, with 10 bases between. The CDR3 DNA is TGTGCCAGCAGCTCGTACAGGGACGGGGAGCTGTTTTTT. This encodes CASSSYRDGELFF.

This rearrangement joins TRBV5-6 to TRBJ2-2; D is possibly TRBD1 (5 bases). Germline CDR1 reads SGHDT; CDR2 reads YYEEEE. V gave up 5 bases and J gave up 2 bases, with 13 bases separating them. The CDR3 runs to 15 residues. As DNA, the CDR3 is TGTGCCAGCAGATCTGACAGAAGTAACACCGGGGAGCTGTTTTTT. Translation gives CASRSDRSNTGELFF.

V and J are TRBV30 and TRBJ1-2, with D unclear. Germline-derived CDR1 and CDR2 are GTSNPN and SVGIG (reference sequence). V shed 5 bases and J shed 7 bases, with 17 bases lying between them. The CDR3 length is 13 residues. In nucleotides, the CDR3 is TGTGCCTGGGAGCGGTGGGGTCGCGGTGGCTACACCTTC. It codes for CAWERWGRGGYTF.

The count of this clone is one. The chain links TRBV30 to TRBJ1-1; the D is unclear. Germline V CDR1 and CDR2: GTSNPN, SVGIG (reference sequence). With 0 bases removed from V and 3 bases from J, the gap between germline ends came to 14 bases. The CDR3 runs 15 residues. The CDR3 DNA reads as TGTGCCTGGAGTGTAAAGCGGGGTACAGACACTGAAGCTTTCTTT. As protein: CAWSVKRGTDTEAFF.

This chain uses TRBV5-1 with TRBJ1-3; no reliable D call. Germline lookup yields CDR1 SGHRS and CDR2 YFSETQ. V was pared by 0 bases and J by 8 bases, with 12 bases between. The CDR3 sequence is 14 residues long. Here the CDR3 DNA reads TGCGCCAGCAGCTTGGACAGCGGCGTGGACACCATATATTTT. It specifies CASSLDSGVDTIYF. The variable domain in full, with the rest retrieved from reference TRBV5-1 and TRBJ1-3, is KAGVTQTPRYLIKTRGQQVTLSCSPISGHRSVSWYQQTPGQGLQFLFEYFSETQRNKGNFPGRFSGRQFSNSRSEMNVSTLELGDSALYLCASSLDSGVDTIYFGEGSWLTVV.

The V call is TRBV11-3, the J call TRBJ1-1; 8 positions match TRBD1. Looked up from germline, CDR1 is SGHNT and CDR2 is YENEEA. This CDR3 spans 13 amino acids. With 4 bases clipped from V and 6 bases from J, the junction kept 4 bases outside the gene matches. The CDR3 sequence: CASSSGQGAEAFF. CDR3 DNA sequence: TGTGCCAGCAGCTCAGGACAGGGCGCTGAAGCTTTCTTT. Full variable domain (rest looked up from reference TRBV11-3 and TRBJ1-1): EAGVVQSPRYKIIEKKQPVAFWCNPISGHNTLYWYLQNLGQGPELLIRYENEEAVDDSQLPKDRFSAERLKGVDSTLKIQPAELGDSAVYLCASSSGQGAEAFFGQGTRLTVV.

V and J are TRBV5-5 and TRBJ2-5; 9 nucleotides match TRBD1. V was pared by 5 bases and J by 3 bases, with 11 bases of the junction left unmatched. CDR3 length: 16 amino acids. From germline, CDR1 is SGHKS and CDR2 YYEKEE (reference sequence). In DNA form, the CDR3 reads TGTGCCAGCAGACCCCGAACCGGGACAGGGAAAGAGACCCAGTACTTC. This sequence encodes CASRPRTGTGKETQYF.

The chain employs TRBV5-6 and TRBJ2-7, with D possibly matching TRBD2 (5 bases). Germline V gives CDR1 SGHDT, CDR2 YYEEEE. V was pared by 6 bases and J by 5 bases, with 9 bases between. The length of the CDR3 is 11 residues. The chain's CDR3 is CASTFGDEQYF. The CDR3 DNA reads TGTGCCAGCACTTTCGGGGACGAGCAGTACTTC.

V is TRBV28 and J is TRBJ1-3; the D is unclear. Germline V gene data show CDR1 as MDHEN and CDR2 as SYDVKM. This CDR3 has 15 amino acids. The V end was cut by 7 bases, the J end by 2 bases, with 15 bases between. Here the CDR3 DNA reads TGTGCCAGCACTCCGTCACTCGGGACTGGAAACACCATATATTTT. Encoded protein: CASTPSLGTGNTIYF.

The chain employs TRBV18 and TRBJ2-7; 7 bases are shared with TRBD1. The CDR3 has 13 amino acids. Trimming at V came to 2 bases and at J to 6 bases, leaving 4 bases not matched to a gene. CDR1 is KGHSH and CDR2 is LQKENI in the germline V gene. As DNA, the CDR3 is TGTGCCAGCTCACCAAGGACAGGCAGCGAGCAGTACTTC. This gives the protein CASSPRTGSEQYF.

V usage is TRBV5-4 and J usage is TRBJ1-6; D remains unclear. CDR3 length: 13 amino acids. With 0 bases removed from V and 7 bases from J, the gap between germline ends came to 5 bases. Germline values: CDR1 SGHNT, CDR2 YYREEE (reference sequence). Here the CDR3 reads CASSLVLNSPLHF. In nucleotides, the CDR3 is TGTGCCAGCAGCTTGGTCCTCAATTCACCCCTCCACTTT.

The CDR3 DNA reads TGTGCCAGCAGCGGACTCACAGGGGCCAACTATGGCTACACCTTC. Its protein product is CASSGLTGANYGYTF. This sequence joins TRBV6-2 or TRBV6-3 and TRBJ1-2; 7 positions match TRBD1. The CDR3 covers 15 residues. V dropped 6 bases and J dropped 2; count of bases not matched to a gene: 9. Germline CDR1 reads MNHEY; CDR2 reads SVGEGT.

V is TRBV30 and J is TRBJ1-5, with D possibly TRBD1 on 6 matching bases. The V gene lost 0 bases and the J gene lost 9 bases, with 12 bases spanning the gap. CDR1 is GTSNPN, CDR2 SVGIG, per germline (reference sequence). CDR3 size: 13 residues. The CDR3 bases are TGTGCCTGGAGTGTGGATCAAGGGGGGCCCCAGCATTTT. It yields the protein CAWSVDQGGPQHF.

This clone was picked up a small number of times. The V gene is TRBV6-1, the J gene TRBJ2-2, with 10 bases lining up with TRBD1. The length of the CDR3 is 17 residues. CDR1 and CDR2 (germline): MNHNS, SASEGT. V lost 3 bases to trimming and J lost 2 bases; unmatched junction nucleotides: 6. The CDR3 sequence: CASSEKGDRGNTGELFF. The CDR3 coding sequence is TGTGCCAGCAGTGAGAAGGGGGACAGGGGAAACACCGGGGAGCTGTTTTTT.

The rearrangement links TRBV4-2 to TRBJ2-4, with a possible D match to TRBD1 (5 bases). Deletions cut 3 bases from V and 6 bases from J, with 12 bases between. In germline, CDR1 is LGHNA, CDR2 YNFKEQ. The CDR3 spans 14 residues. This CDR3 reads CASSHTAQGNIQYF. CDR3 coding DNA: TGTGCCAGCAGCCACACGGCCCAGGGAAACATTCAGTACTTC.

The chain uses TRBV5-1 and TRBJ2-2, with a possible D match to TRBD1 (7 bases). The germline V and J ends were trimmed by 4 bases and 6 bases, with 10 bases remaining between them. This CDR3 is 13 amino acids long. The germline gives CDR1 SGHRS, CDR2 YFSETQ. The CDR3 reads CASSARGAGELFF. The DNA for the CDR3 is TGCGCCAGCAGCGCCAGGGGGGCCGGGGAGCTGTTTTTT.